The source of this T cell receptor beta chain is a study of blood T cell repertoires in COVID-19 (dated by TCRdb to the early 2020s). Study-level background: Samples from collaborators originated in the United States, Italy and Spain and spanned both the acute and convalescent phases of COVID-19. A de-identified subject ID, COVID-19 status, age in years and sex were almost always included in the sample metadata. A freely available public database, intended as a resource for researchers studying the immune response to SARS-CoV-2, is where the repertoires were released. The prospective study material was composed of cDNA or gDNA derived from T cells, B-cell-depleted T cells, or PBMCs. Subjects who had been exposed to COVID-19, were actively infected with it, or had recovered from it provided the deeply sampled blood TCRbeta repertoires that made up the dataset. HLA class I and class II types, where available, came from metadata supplied by the sample provider rather than from assay-based typing. Samples were obtained from the ongoing ImmuneRACE study (first 160 participants) and from 1,254 subjects provided by 6 global collaborators. Overall study results and their limits: The amount of clinical and demographic metadata varied by source and participant and was provided uncurated.

With regard to this clone: Its cognate antigen has yet to be identified. No much larger clonotype is one base removed from it; base qualities were not supplied.

The immunoSEQ Assay, a bias-controlled multiplex PCR, was used to amplify TCRbeta CDR3 regions from genomic DNA. From the authors' description of their analysis: The number of nucleated cells in each sample was estimated from the amplification of reference gene primers within the assay. To quantify the absolute abundance of each unique TCRbeta CDR3 rearrangement, sequence reads were collapsed and filtered. For each sample, productive Simpson clonality was calculated as the square root of Simpson's diversity index over productive rearrangements. TCRdb carries this immuneACCESS record with in-frame sequences only. Its versions omit some clonotypes, under half of them owing to an unresolved V gene in the studies checked, with the rest unexplained. That table gives V, J and clone size, and the DNA gave D and trimming. This sample holds more than 200,000 clones; approximately 84% were observed only once. Together, the top ten hold roughly 11% of the sample.

V loses 6 bases at its end and J loses 4 bases; junction bases beyond the gene matches: 14. CDR3 length: 17 amino acids, cysteine to phenylalanine. The only DNA kept is the CDR3, 51 bases in frame from the first base. Sequences MNHEY (CDR1) and SMNVEV (CDR2) are obtained from the germline V gene (reference sequence). One collaborating source in Seattle enrolled patients while the patients were actively infected and followed the patients over time throughout the course of disease. Each collaborating institution followed its own protocols to collect whole blood in K2EDTA tubes. For TCRbeta analysis, collaborators shipped samples as frozen whole blood, isolated PBMCs, or DNA extracted from either of those sample types.

The receptor comes from a man aged 45 to 65 with COVID-19, enrolled during active disease. The V and J genes are TRBV27 and TRBJ2-3, and 9 junctional nucleotides match TRBD1. The sequenced material came from peripheral blood. For the CDR3, the sequence is CASRSGTGTGPADTQYF. In nucleotides, the sequence is TGTGCCAGCAGATCCGGGACAGGGACCGGGCCGGCAGATACGCAGTATTTT.